This T cell receptor (beta chain) was observed in a study of CD8 T cells in Susac syndrome. Study details: Of the sequenced Susac syndrome patients, about six had active disease and about 8 were in remission.

Study observations and caveats: The study conceded that its TCR sequencing and HLA analysis involved relatively few individuals.

The CDR3 consists of 13 residues. Germline values: CDR1 SEHNR, CDR2 FQNEAQ (reference sequence). Trimming took off 1 base at V and 6 bases at J, with 8 bases between the two ends. Random hexamers were used to reverse transcribe an amount of about 0.5 to 1 ug RNA. Coverage of TCR beta CDR3 amplification by immunoSEQ multiplex PCR extended to 54 Vbeta and 13 Jbeta. Via MiXCR, TCRdb re-called the immunoSEQ multiplex PCR reads, giving one row per CDR3 protein. The sample holds about 240,000 distinct CDR3 sequences; about 96% are singletons and the top ten take approximately 0.094%. As regards this clonotype: As yet, its antigen is unknown.

This chain joins TRBV7-9 and TRBJ2-3; D possibly uses TRBD1 or TRBD2 (5 bases each). This receptor was identified in a human donor with Susac syndrome. Sequenced sample: CD4+ T cells from PBMCs. As DNA, the CDR3 is TGTGCCAGCAGCTTAGGTTGGGGGGATACGCAGTATTTT. This translates into CASSLGWGDTQYF.